One and the same sample provided the 25 T cell receptor beta chains below, sequenced in a study. Treg sorting used a CD4+CD25+CD127-/low gate. One entry per CDR3 protein results from TCRdb running MiXCR on the 5' RACE reads. Altogether about 10,000 distinct CDR3 sequences are present, around 44% being singletons, with the ten largest covering just under 3%. Sequenced sample: Tregs sorted from a lymph node. These receptor sequences come from a female donor with breast cancer.

As concerns this clonotype: Germline is not matched at one junction end, which may reflect a read error. The gene calls are TRBV7-6 and TRBJ2-7; the D gene is possibly TRBD1 (6 bases). Per the germline V gene, CDR1 is SGHVS and CDR2 is FNYEAQ. The CDR3 loop spans 14 amino acids. CDR3 DNA sequence: TGTGCCAGCAGCAGTGACAGGAACAACTACCAGCAGTACTTC. Its protein product is CASSSDRNNYQQYF.

The genes are TRBV4-1 and TRBJ1-1; D is unclear. Germline-derived CDR1 and CDR2 are MGHRA and YSYEKL. The V gene lost 5 bases and the J gene lost 1 base, with 14 bases spanning the gap. This CDR3 has 15 amino acids. The CDR3 reads CASSGGPPPNTEAFF. The CDR3 coding sequence is TGCGCCAGCAGCGGCGGGCCCCCGCCGAACACTGAAGCTTTCTTT.

This clonotype was counted only a few times. The CDR3 nucleotides are TGTGCCAGCAGTTTGGGGCAGGGAAGCCAGCCCCAGCATTTT. Translated, it gives CASSLGQGSQPQHF. This chain links TRBV12-3 or TRBV12-4 with TRBJ1-5, with D possibly being TRBD1 (5 bases). This CDR3 has 14 amino acids. V was cut by 3 bases and J by 7 bases, with 13 bases left in between.

V and J are TRBV4-1 and TRBJ2-3; D is unclear. The CDR3 spans 13 residues. V was clipped by 2 bases and J by 4 bases, with 7 bases between them. Germline V CDR1 and CDR2: MGHRA, YSYEKL. Written as DNA, the CDR3 is TGCGCCAGCAGCCAAAACCGACCAGATACGCAGTATTTT. Protein: CASSQNRPDTQYF.

The chain links TRBV6-6 to TRBJ1-2, with a tentative D call TRBD1 (5 bases). CDR3 size: 17 residues. CDR1 is MNHNY and CDR2 is SVGAGI in the germline V gene (reference sequence). V lost 5 bases and J 6 bases, leaving 25 bases between the germline ends. The CDR3, as DNA: TGTGCCAGCAGTCCTAAGGCCGGACGGTCAGGGACGGATGGCTACACCTTC. This translates into CASSPKAGRSGTDGYTF.

Remarks on this clonotype: The conserved phenylalanine or tryptophan is not found at the CDR3 terminus, so this likely reflects a read error. The chain combines TRBV20-1 with TRBJ1-6; 8 bases match TRBD1. The CDR3 extends over 13 amino acids. Losses at the gene ends were 6 bases for V and 7 bases for J; bases not matched to a gene: 5. Germline loops: CDR1 DFQATT, CDR2 SNEGSKA (reference sequence). The CDR3 nucleotides are TGCAGTGCCAGACAGGGGCGGAATTCACCCCTCCACCTT. Translation gives CSARQGRNSPLHL.

This clonotype has only a few counts. The chain employs TRBV10-1 and TRBJ2-5; D might be TRBD1 (5 bases). The V and J ends lost 2 bases and 2 bases respectively, with 6 bases between them. This CDR3 is 13 amino acids long. Germline V gives CDR1 WNHNN, CDR2 SYGVQD (reference sequence). CDR3 DNA: TGCGCCAGCAGTGAGAGGACACAAGAGACCCAGTACTTC. Residues: CASSERTQETQYF.

This clonotype has a handful of counts. The chain couples TRBV28 to TRBJ2-7; a possible D gene is TRBD1 (6 bases). The CDR3 covers 14 residues. V dropped 3 bases and J dropped 3 bases, with 12 bases sitting between them. Looked up from germline, CDR1 is MDHEN and CDR2 is SYDVKM. CDR3 sequence (DNA): TGTGCCAGCAGTTTCGGCAGGGGTAACTACGAGCAGTACTTC. This translates into CASSFGRGNYEQYF.

The chain is built from TRBV29-1 and TRBJ1-1; unclear D gene. The V end lost 6 bases, the J end lost 4 bases, and 9 bases lay between the germline ends. The CDR3 has 11 residues. The germline V gene has CDR1 SQVTM and CDR2 ANQGSEA. DNA for the CDR3: TGCAGCGTCCAGCGGGCCACTGAAGCTTTCTTT. Translated: CSVQRATEAFF.

This clonotype was observed a few times. The chain uses TRBV7-6 and TRBJ2-2; possibly TRBD1 for D (5 bases). The V gene's germline CDR1 is SGHVS and CDR2 FNYEAQ. The CDR3 covers 15 residues. Trimming removed 5 bases at V and 2 bases at J, with 12 bases between. CDR3 nucleotides: TGTGCCAGCAGCCTAATGACAGACAACACCGGGGAGCTGTTTTTT. Encoded protein: CASSLMTDNTGELFF.

This clonotype was recorded once. V usage is TRBV15 and J usage is TRBJ2-5; D remains ambiguous. This CDR3 region has 13 residues. Germline CDR1 LNHNV, CDR2 YYDKDF (reference sequence). The ends were cut back, 9 bases at V and 3 bases at J, with 14 bases in the middle. Written as DNA, the CDR3 is TGTGCCACTCGGGCTGGCATGAAAGAGACCCAGTACTTC. This translates into CATRAGMKETQYF.

CDR3 sequence reads: CSARVLRGARYEQYF. The CDR3 region has the DNA TGCAGTGCTAGAGTTCTCAGGGGGGCCCGCTACGAGCAGTACTTC. The J gene is TRBJ2-7, the V gene TRBV20-1, with D perhaps TRBD1 (7 bases). Germline V lookup: CDR1 DFQATT, CDR2 SNEGSKA (reference sequence). The CDR3 has 15 residues. V gave up 1 base and J gave up 3 bases, with 16 bases separating them.

This clonotype was counted once. The chain uses TRBV20-1 and TRBJ2-7, with 8 bases fitting TRBD2. With 0 bases clipped from V and 12 bases from J, the junction kept 4 bases outside the gene matches. The germline V gene has CDR1 DFQATT and CDR2 SNEGSKA (reference sequence). The length of the CDR3 is 11 residues. DNA for the CDR3: TGCAGTGCTAGAGATCGGGAGGGTTTGTACTTC. It encodes CSARDREGLYF.

This clonotype was counted between two and nine times. V usage is TRBV5-5 and J usage is TRBJ2-1, with 8 bases aligning to TRBD1. Germline V CDR1 and CDR2: SGHKS, YYEKEE (reference sequence). The CDR3 covers 16 residues. V dropped 4 bases and J dropped 5; count of bases not matched to a gene: 11. The chain's CDR3 is CASSTTTGTGDNEQFF. The CDR3 DNA sequence: TGTGCCAGCAGCACCACAACCGGGACAGGCGACAATGAGCAGTTCTTC.

The genes are TRBV11-3 and TRBJ2-5, with D possibly TRBD2 on 6 matching bases. CDR3 length: 13 amino acids. The V end was cut by 3 bases, the J end by 4 bases, with 9 bases between. Germline CDR1 reads SGHNT; CDR2 reads YENEEA. CDR3 region: CASSFARGETQYF. CDR3 nucleotides: TGTGCCAGCAGCTTCGCGCGGGGAGAGACCCAGTACTTC.

This chain joins TRBV5-1 and TRBJ2-7; D possibly corresponds to TRBD1 (6 bases). In germline, CDR1 is SGHRS, CDR2 YFSETQ. The CDR3 contains 15 residues. Trimming took off 4 bases at V and 2 bases at J, with 16 bases between the two ends. CDR3 nucleotide sequence: TGCGCCAGCAGCCCAGCTACAGGGAATCCCTACGAGCAGTACTTC. It translates to CASSPATGNPYEQYF.

As concerns this clonotype: An end of the junction does not agree with germline; a read error may underlie this. The chain links TRBV7-8 to TRBJ2-5, with D tentatively TRBD2 (5 bases). The CDR3 has 16 residues. Germline-derived CDR1 and CDR2 are SGHVS and FQNEAQ. The CDR3 nucleotides are TGTGCCAGCAGCTTATCCCGTCAGACTATCCAAGAGACCCAGAACTTC. Its translation: CASSLSRQTIQETQNF.

This clonotype came up a few times. The chain has TRBV4-1 and TRBJ2-1; D is ambiguous. This CDR3 has 15 amino acids. From germline, CDR1 is MGHRA and CDR2 YSYEKL. The V end was cut by 0 bases, the J end by 4 bases, with 10 bases between. DNA of the CDR3: TGCGCCAGCAGCCAAGAGCTTGACGATTACAATGAGCAGTTCTTC. Its protein is CASSQELDDYNEQFF.

This clonotype appeared once. This chain connects TRBV7-8 to TRBJ2-7, with 9 nucleotides matching TRBD1. There are 16 residues in the CDR3. V lost 2 bases, J lost 5 bases, and 10 bases stayed unmatched. Germline V gene lookup returns CDR1 SGHVS and CDR2 FQNEAQ. This chain's CDR3 is CASSLSSGTGIHEQYF. The CDR3, as DNA: TGTGCCAGCAGCTTATCTTCAGGGACAGGGATCCACGAGCAGTACTTC.

This CDR3 is CASSPTSGRITYEQYF. Here the CDR3 DNA reads TGTGCCAGCAGCCCCACTAGCGGGAGGATTACCTACGAGCAGTACTTC. This chain links TRBV7-9 with TRBJ2-7; 12 bases map to TRBD2. CDR1 is SEHNR and CDR2 is FQNEAQ in the germline V gene (reference sequence). This CDR3 has 16 amino acids. Trimming at V came to 5 bases and at J to 2 bases, leaving 7 bases not matched to a gene.

The chain uses TRBV5-1 and TRBJ2-7, with D unresolved. The CDR3 has 13 amino acids. Germline V gene sequence: CDR1 SGHRS, CDR2 YFSETQ. Trimming removed 2 bases at V and 3 bases at J, with 9 bases between. CDR3 nucleotide sequence: TGCGCCAGCAGCTTTGGCGAAAACTACGAGCAGTACTTC. This translates into CASSFGENYEQYF.

On this clonotype itself: A read error may account for a junction end that differs from germline. The chain is built from TRBV7-9 and TRBJ2-7, with 8 bases fitting TRBD2. This CDR3 is 15 amino acids long. In germline, CDR1 is SEHNR, CDR2 FQNEAQ (reference sequence). The CDR3 loop is CASSLAPAGGYGQYF. In nucleotides, the CDR3 is TGTGCCAGCAGCTTAGCCCCGGCGGGAGGATACGGGCAGTACTTC.

The chain joins TRBV9 to TRBJ2-2; 10 bases match TRBD2. V lost 4 bases, J lost 5 bases, and 8 bases stayed unmatched. Germline V gene sequence: CDR1 SGDLS, CDR2 YYNGEE. CDR3 length: 16 amino acids. CDR3 residues: CASSPRTSGLTGELFF. In nucleotides, the CDR3 is TGTGCCAGCAGCCCCCGGACTAGCGGTTTAACCGGGGAGCTGTTTTTT.

CDR3 loop: CASSFGLNTEAFF. The CDR3 nucleotides read TGTGCCAGCAGCTTTGGACTGAACACTGAAGCTTTCTTT. The J gene is TRBJ1-1, the V gene TRBV7-3; no clear D. Trimming stripped 3 bases from V and 0 bases from J, with 5 bases between. The CDR3 is made up of 13 amino acids. From germline, CDR1 is SGHTA and CDR2 FQGTGA.

This clonotype was seen a handful of times. The gene calls are TRBV4-2 and TRBJ2-1, with 11 nucleotides matching TRBD2. This CDR3 has 18 amino acids. J lost 7 bases, V lost 0 bases, and 11 bases had no gene match. Germline V gives CDR1 LGHNA, CDR2 YNFKEQ. The DNA for the CDR3 is TGTGCCAGCAGCCAAGATAGTCATAGACTAGCGGGAAAGAATGAGCAGTTCTTC. This codes for CASSQDSHRLAGKNEQFF.